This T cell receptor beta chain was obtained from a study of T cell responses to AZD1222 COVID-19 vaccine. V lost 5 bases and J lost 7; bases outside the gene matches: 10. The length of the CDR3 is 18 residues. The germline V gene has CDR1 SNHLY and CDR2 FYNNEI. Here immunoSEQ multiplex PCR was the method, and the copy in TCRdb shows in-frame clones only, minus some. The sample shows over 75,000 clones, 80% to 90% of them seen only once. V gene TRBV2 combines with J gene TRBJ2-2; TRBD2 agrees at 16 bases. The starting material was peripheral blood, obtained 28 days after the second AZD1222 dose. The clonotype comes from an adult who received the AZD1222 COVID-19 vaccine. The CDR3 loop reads CASSPRGTSGGAGGELFF. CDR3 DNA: TGTGCCAGCAGTCCCCGGGGGACTAGCGGGGGGGCCGGCGGGGAGCTGTTTTTT.